Listed below are T cell receptor beta chains from one sample, sequenced in a study of blood T cell repertoires in COVID-19. The protocol was immunoSEQ multiplex PCR, while the TCRdb copy is restricted to in-frame clones and leaves out a portion. The data show some 500,000 clones, with 85% to 90% seen just once and 7.8% held by the top ten. The sequenced sample was peripheral blood. Every receptor here comes from a woman between 45 and 65 years old with COVID-19, enrolled during active disease. The CDR3 runs from the conserved cysteine through the conserved F or W. Each record gives: J gene, D gene, V gene, clone size, CDR3 protein, CDR3 DNA. D genes are given only for firm matches. The listing skips clone size in some rows; elsewhere it reads once, few, many or a size class.

TRBJ1-2 | TRBD1 | TRBV6-5 | . | CARVDRVRGYTF | TGTGCCAGGGTAGACAGGGTACGCGGCTACACCTTC
TRBJ2-3 | . | TRBV7-2 | once | CASSLSQLGPQYF | TGTGCCAGCAGCCTATCCCAACTAGGCCCGCAGTATTTT
TRBJ1-1 | . | TRBV14 | . | CASSQPGHYGTEAFF | TGTGCCAGCAGCCAACCGGGACACTACGGGACTGAAGCTTTCTTT
TRBJ1-4 | . | TRBV6-5 | . | CASSYGGGTAAEKLFF | TGTGCCAGCAGTTACGGAGGTGGTACGGCGGCTGAAAAACTGTTTTTT
TRBJ2-5 | . | TRBV7-3 | . | CASSIGGWETQYF | TGTGCCAGCAGCATCGGAGGCTGGGAGACCCAGTACTTC
TRBJ2-4 | TRBD2 | TRBV6-4 | once | CASSPSPGLAGGLQYF | TGTGCCAGCAGTCCTTCTCCGGGACTAGCGGGGGGCCTTCAGTACTTC
TRBJ1-5 | . | TRBV6-5 | . | CASRRRIDQPQHF | TGTGCCAGCAGGCGCAGGATAGATCAGCCCCAGCATTTT
TRBJ1-4 | . | TRBV6-2/TRBV6-3 | . | CASSRGEKLFF | TGTGCCAGCAGCCGCGGGGAAAAACTGTTTTTT
TRBJ2-7 | . | TRBV2 | . | CASSLSGLYEQYF | TGTGCCAGCAGTTTATCAGGGCTGTACGAGCAGTACTTC
TRBJ1-1 | TRBD1 | TRBV5-6 | . | CASSPGGRNTEAFF | TGTGCCAGCAGTCCAGGGGGCCGGAACACTGAAGCTTTCTTT
TRBJ1-2 | TRBD1 | TRBV30 | . | CAWRDRAPPNYGYTF | TGTGCCTGGAGGGACAGGGCGCCACCTAACTATGGCTACACCTTC